This T cell receptor beta chain was recorded in a study of T cells in Graves' hyperthyroidism and ophthalmopathy. RNA transcripts served as the template for amplifying TCR beta CDR3 regions. Initially, a first-round RT-PCR of the TCR CDR3 employed the HTBI primer set. TCRdb independently ran MiXCR on the multiplex PCR reads; one entry per CDR3 protein. The sample yields hundreds of thousands of distinct CDR3 sequences, roughly 37% seen once. Investigators excluded patients with uncontrolled infection, other autoimmune disease, pregnancy or lactation. Diagnoses rested on clinical symptoms, serum thyroxine and TRAb, thyroid ultrasound and orbital computed tomography. Turning to this clonotype: Just one base apart from a much larger clone, this may be a read error.

The CDR3 runs 14 residues. Looked up from germline, CDR1 is DFQATT and CDR2 is SNEGSKA (reference sequence). The clonotype was recovered from a man aged 18 to 35 with Graves' hyperthyroidism. The sample taken for sequencing was blood. The gene calls are TRBV20-1 and TRBJ1-1, with 9 bases fitting TRBD1. DNA for the CDR3: TGCGGTGCTAGGGACAGGGCTTTGAACACTGAAGCTTTCTTT. Encoded protein: CGARDRALNTEAFF.